This TCR beta chain came from a study of cytomegalovirus exposure and HLA in healthy donors. General study points: High sensitivity and specificity were reportedly achieved when the classifier diagnosed cytomegalovirus status. The study labeled 150 or so TCR beta chains cytomegalovirus-associated.

It was with 60 Vbeta and 13 Jbeta primers that the PCR ran. TCRdb keeps only in-frame clones here, not all; method: immunoSEQ multiplex PCR. The sample holds about 130,000 clones, roughly 74% seen once. Germline assignment: CDR1 SGDLS and CDR2 YYNGEE. V gave up 0 bases and J gave up 6 bases, with 7 bases separating them. The CDR3 is made up of 13 amino acids. Worth noting for this clone: The antigen is undetermined.

The TCR originated in a male donor in good health and CMV-seronegative. The chain joins TRBV9 to TRBJ2-1; D is undetermined. Sequencing used PBMCs. The CDR3 DNA reads as TGTGCCAGCAGCGTAGAGTTAGCCAATGAGCAGTTCTTC. The encoded protein is CASSVELANEQFF.